This T cell receptor (beta chain) stems from a study of CD8+ T cells in alopecia areata. Study background: Oral tofacitinib (5 to 10 mg twice daily) was administered to treated patients.

It was cDNA, reverse transcribed from extracted RNA, that served as the sequencing template. The repertoire was sequenced with immunoSEQ multiplex PCR; TCRdb's copy has only in-frame clones and lacks some. This sample has around 140,000 clones, with roughly half found just once. In the case of this clone: The antigen is not known.

Study outcomes and limitations: The study found higher clonality in lesional than normal scalp, especially in alopecia totalis/universalis. It was less clear whether patients shared TCRs than it was in mice, possibly because of HLA.

Per the germline V gene, CDR1 is MRHNA and CDR2 is SNTAGT. V was cut by 4 bases and J by 7 bases, with 17 bases left in between. CDR3 length equals 15 residues. The clonotype was recovered from a human donor with alopecia areata. The sequenced sample was CD4+ T cells sorted from blood, obtained at week 0. The chain is built from TRBV6-4 and TRBJ1-5; D unresolved. CDR3 DNA: TGTGCCAGCAGTGCGGGAAGGGATATATGGCAGCCCCAGCATTTT. As protein: CASSAGRDIWQPQHF.